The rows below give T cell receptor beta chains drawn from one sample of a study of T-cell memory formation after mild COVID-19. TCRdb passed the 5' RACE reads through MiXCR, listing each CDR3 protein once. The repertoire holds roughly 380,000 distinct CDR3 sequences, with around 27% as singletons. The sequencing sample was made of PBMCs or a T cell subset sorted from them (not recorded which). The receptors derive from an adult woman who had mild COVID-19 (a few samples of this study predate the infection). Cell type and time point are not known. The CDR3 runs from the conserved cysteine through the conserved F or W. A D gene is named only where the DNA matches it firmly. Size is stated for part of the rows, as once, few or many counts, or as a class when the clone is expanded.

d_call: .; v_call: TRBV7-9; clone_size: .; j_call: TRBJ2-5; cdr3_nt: TGTGCCGCACTTAGGGATGATTTTTCGACCCAGTACTTC; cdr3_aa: CAALRDDFSTQYF
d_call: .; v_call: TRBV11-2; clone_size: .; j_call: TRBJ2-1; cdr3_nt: TGTGCCAGCAGCTTAGAGAACTCATCGGAGCAGTTCTTC; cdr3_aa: CASSLENSSEQFF
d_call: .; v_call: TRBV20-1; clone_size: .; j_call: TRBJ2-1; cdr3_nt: TGCAGTGCTAGAGCTTTCAGTGAGCAGTTCTTC; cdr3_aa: CSARAFSEQFF
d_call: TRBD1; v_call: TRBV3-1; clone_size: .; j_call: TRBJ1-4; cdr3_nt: TGTGCCAGCAGCCAAGAGGCAGGGGGCACTAATGAAAAACTGTTTTTT; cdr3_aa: CASSQEAGGTNEKLFF
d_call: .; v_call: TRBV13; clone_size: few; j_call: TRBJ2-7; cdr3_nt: TGTGCCAGCAGCCCTACCGGCGGGGGCGGCTACGAGCAGTACTTC; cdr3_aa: CASSPTGGGGYEQYF
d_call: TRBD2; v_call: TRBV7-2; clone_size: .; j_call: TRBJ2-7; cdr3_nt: TGTGCCAGCAGCTTAGCACCTCAATACGCGGGAGAGAGCAACGAGCAGTACTTC; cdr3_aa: CASSLAPQYAGESNEQYF
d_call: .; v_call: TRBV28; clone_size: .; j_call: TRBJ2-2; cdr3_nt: TGTGCCGGGGGGGCGCGGAACACCGGGGAGCTGTTTTTT; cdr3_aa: CAGGARNTGELFF
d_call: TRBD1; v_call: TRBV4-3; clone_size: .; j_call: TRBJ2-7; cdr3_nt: TGCGCCAGCAGCCCAGACAGGGAAGGCTCCTACGAGCAGTACTTC; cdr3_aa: CASSPDREGSYEQYF
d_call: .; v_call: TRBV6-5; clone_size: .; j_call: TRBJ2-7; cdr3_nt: TGTGCCAGCAGTTACAACTCATGGGATTACGAGCAGTACTTC; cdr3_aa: CASSYNSWDYEQYF
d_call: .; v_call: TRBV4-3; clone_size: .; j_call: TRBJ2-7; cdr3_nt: TGCGCCAGCAGCCAAGTGTCTCCGGGGCCCTACGAGCAGTACTTC; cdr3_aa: CASSQVSPGPYEQYF
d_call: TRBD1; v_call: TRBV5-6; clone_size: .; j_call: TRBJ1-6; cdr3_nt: TGTGCCAGCAGCCGGGAGGCAGGGGGCAGATCACCCCTCCACTTT; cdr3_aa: CASSREAGGRSPLHF
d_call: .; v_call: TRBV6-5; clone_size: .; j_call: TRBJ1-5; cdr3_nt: TGTGCCACCCAGGGCCAACAAAATCAGCCCCAGCATTTT; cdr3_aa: CATQGQQNQPQHF
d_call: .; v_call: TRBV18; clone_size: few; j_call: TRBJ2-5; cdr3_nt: TGTGCCAGCTCACCTAAGGGGATCCAAGAGACCCAGTACTTC; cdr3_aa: CASSPKGIQETQYF
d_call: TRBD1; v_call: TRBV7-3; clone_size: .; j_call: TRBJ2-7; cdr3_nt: TGTGCCAGCAGCCCGGACAGGGGGCGCTCTGACGAGCAGTACTTC; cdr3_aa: CASSPDRGRSDEQYF
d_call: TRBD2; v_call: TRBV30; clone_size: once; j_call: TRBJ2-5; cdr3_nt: TGTGCCTGGAGTGGACTAGCGGGAGACCAAGAGACCCAGTACTTC; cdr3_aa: CAWSGLAGDQETQYF
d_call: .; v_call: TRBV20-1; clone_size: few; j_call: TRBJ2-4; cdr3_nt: TGCAGTGCCACTCCGGCGGGGGCGACCAAAAACATTCAGTACTTC; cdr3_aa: CSATPAGATKNIQYF
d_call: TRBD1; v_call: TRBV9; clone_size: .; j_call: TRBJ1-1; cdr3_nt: TGTGCCAGCACCCCCGGACAGGGCACTGAAGCTTTCTTT; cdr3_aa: CASTPGQGTEAFF
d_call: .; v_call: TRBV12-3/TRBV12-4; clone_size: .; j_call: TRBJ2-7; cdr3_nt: TGTGCCAGCAGTTTAGACCCCGATTACGAGCAGTACTTC; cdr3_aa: CASSLDPDYEQYF
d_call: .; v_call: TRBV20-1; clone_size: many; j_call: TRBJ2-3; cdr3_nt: TGCAGTGCTAGAGATACCGAAGGGACAGATACGCAGTATTTT; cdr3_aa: CSARDTEGTDTQYF
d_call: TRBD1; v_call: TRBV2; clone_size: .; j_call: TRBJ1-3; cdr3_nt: TGTGCCAGCAGTGAACAGGGGGCGGCTGGAAACACCATATATTTT; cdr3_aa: CASSEQGAAGNTIYF
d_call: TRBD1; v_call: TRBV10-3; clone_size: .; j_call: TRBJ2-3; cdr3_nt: TGTGCCATCAGTGAGTGGACAGGGGGAGATACGCAGTATTTT; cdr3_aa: CAISEWTGGDTQYF
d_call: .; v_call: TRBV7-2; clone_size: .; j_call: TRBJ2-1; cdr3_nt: TGTGCCAGCAGCTCCCCTTCACGGGGTGAGCAGTTCTTC; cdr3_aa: CASSSPSRGEQFF
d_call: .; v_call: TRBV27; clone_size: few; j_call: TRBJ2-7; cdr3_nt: TGTGCCAGCAGTCGGACGGCGACCTACGAGCAGTACTTC; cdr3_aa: CASSRTATYEQYF
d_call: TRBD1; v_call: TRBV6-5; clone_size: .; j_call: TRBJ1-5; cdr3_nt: TGTGCCAGGCTGGGACAGGCAATTTATAGCAATCAGCCCCAGCATTTT; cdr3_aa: CARLGQAIYSNQPQHF
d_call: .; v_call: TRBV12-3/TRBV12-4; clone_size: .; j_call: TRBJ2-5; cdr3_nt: TGTGCCAGCAGTTTTTCGACAGCGACCCAGTACTTC; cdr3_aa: CASSFSTATQYF
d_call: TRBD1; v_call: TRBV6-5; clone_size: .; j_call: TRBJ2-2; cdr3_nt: TGTGCCAGCAGCGGGACAGGGAGGACCGGGGAGCTGTTTTTT; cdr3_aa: CASSGTGRTGELFF
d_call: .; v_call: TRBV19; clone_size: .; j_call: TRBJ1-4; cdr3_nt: TGTGCCAGTACCCTCCCGGTTGGGCGAGGGGAAAAACTGTTTTTT; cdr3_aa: CASTLPVGRGEKLFF
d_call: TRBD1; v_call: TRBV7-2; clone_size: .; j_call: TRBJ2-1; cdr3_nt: TGTGCCAGCAGCTTAGGCGGACAGGTAGCGAATGAGCAGTTCTTC; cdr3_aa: CASSLGGQVANEQFF
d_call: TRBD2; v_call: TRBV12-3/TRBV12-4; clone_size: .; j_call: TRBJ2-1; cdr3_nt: TGTGCCAGCAGTCCACGTCCCGGGACTAGCGGGGGGCACAATGAGCAGTTCTTC; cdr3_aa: CASSPRPGTSGGHNEQFF
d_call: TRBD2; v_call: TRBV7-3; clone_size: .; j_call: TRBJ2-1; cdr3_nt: TGTGCCAGCAGCCCTAGCGGGGGGATCTACAATGAGCAGTTCTTC; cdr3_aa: CASSPSGGIYNEQFF
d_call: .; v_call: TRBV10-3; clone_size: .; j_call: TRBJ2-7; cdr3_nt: TGTGCCATCAGTGAGGACGGAGGGGCCGGCGAGCAGTACTTC; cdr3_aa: CAISEDGGAGEQYF
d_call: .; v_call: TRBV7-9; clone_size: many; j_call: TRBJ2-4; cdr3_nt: TGTGCCAGCAGTGACGAGCTAGCCAAAAACATTCAGTACTTC; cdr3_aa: CASSDELAKNIQYF
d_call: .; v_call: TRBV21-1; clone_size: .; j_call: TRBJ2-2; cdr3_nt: TGTGCCAGCAGCCGGAATCCGAACACCGGGGAGCTGTTTTTT; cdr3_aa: CASSRNPNTGELFF
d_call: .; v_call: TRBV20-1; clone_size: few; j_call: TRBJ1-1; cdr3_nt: TGCAGTGCTAGTCGACCCCCTCGCACTGAAGCTTTCTTT; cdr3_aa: CSASRPPRTEAFF
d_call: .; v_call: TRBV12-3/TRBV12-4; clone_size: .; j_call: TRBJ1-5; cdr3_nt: TGTGCCAGCTCGTCGGTGGGACAGCCCCAGCATTTT; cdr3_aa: CASSSVGQPQHF
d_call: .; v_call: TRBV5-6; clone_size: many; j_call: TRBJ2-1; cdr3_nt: TGTGCCAGCAGTCAGGGTTCCTACAATGAGCAGTTCTTC; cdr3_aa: CASSQGSYNEQFF
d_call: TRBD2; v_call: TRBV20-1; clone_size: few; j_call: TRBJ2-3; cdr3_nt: TGCAGTGCTCGGACTAGCGGAGCTAGCACAGATACGCAGTATTTT; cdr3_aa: CSARTSGASTDTQYF
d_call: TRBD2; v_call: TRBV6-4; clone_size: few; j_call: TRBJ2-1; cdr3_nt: TGTGCCAGCAGTCAGCGGGGAGCCTACAATGAGCAGTTCTTC; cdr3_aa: CASSQRGAYNEQFF
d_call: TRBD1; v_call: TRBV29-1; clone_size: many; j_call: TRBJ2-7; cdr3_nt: TGCAGCGCTGGGGACAGCTCCTACGAGCAGTACTTC; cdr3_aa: CSAGDSSYEQYF
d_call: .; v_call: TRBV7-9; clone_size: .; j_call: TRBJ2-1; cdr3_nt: TGTGCCAGCAGCTTAAATGGTAGGGGGACCTACGATGAGCAGTTCTTC; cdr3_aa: CASSLNGRGTYDEQFF
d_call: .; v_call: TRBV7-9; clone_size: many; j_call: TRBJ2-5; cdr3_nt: TGTGCCAGTACAGACTTTGGGGAGACCCAGTACTTC; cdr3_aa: CASTDFGETQYF
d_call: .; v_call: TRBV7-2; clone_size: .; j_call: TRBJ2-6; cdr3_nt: TGTGCCAGCAGCTTAGGACCGAATCCCTCTGGGGCCAACGTCCTGACTTTC; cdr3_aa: CASSLGPNPSGANVLTF
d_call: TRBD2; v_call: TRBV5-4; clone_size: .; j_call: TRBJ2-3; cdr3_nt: TGTGCCAGCAGCGCGGGCTTAGCGGGGGGGCGACCAGATACGCAGTATTTT; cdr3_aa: CASSAGLAGGRPDTQYF
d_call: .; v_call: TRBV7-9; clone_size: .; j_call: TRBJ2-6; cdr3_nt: TGTGCCAGCAGCTTTCCAGGGACCGGGGCCAACGTCCTGACTTTC; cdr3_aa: CASSFPGTGANVLTF